The 30 T cell receptor beta chains reported below all come from one sample, sequenced in a study of T cells in Graves' hyperthyroidism and ophthalmopathy. The source material, RNA transcripts, was used to amplify TCR beta CDR3 regions. The primer set for the first-round RT-PCR of the TCR CDR3 was HTBI. MiXCR was run by TCRdb on the multiplex PCR reads, yielding one entry per CDR3 protein. The sample yields a few hundred thousand distinct CDR3 sequences, roughly 15% seen once. The sequencing input was blood. The receptors derive from a woman in her forties with Graves' hyperthyroidism that later progressed to Graves' ophthalmopathy.

The CDR3 DNA follows: TGTGCCTGGAGACCCTTGAGGACCGGCGGCTACACCTTC. Its translation is CAWRPLRTGGYTF. This chain joins TRBV30 and TRBJ1-2; D gene unclear. This CDR3 contains 13 residues. V shed 3 bases and J shed 8 bases, with 16 bases lying between them. From germline, CDR1 is GTSNPN and CDR2 SVGIG (reference sequence). Full variable domain (outside the CDR3, taken from reference TRBV30 and TRBJ1-2): SQTIHQWPATLVQPVGSPLSLECTVEGTSNPNLYWYRQAAGRGLQLLFYSVGIGQISSEVPQNLSASRPQDRQFILSSKKLLLSDSGFYLCAWRPLRTGGYTFGSGTRLTVV.

With respect to this clonotype: This sequence may be a read error, since a much larger clone differs from it by one base. J is TRBJ2-7 and V is TRBV20-1, with D unclear. The CDR3 runs 10 residues. Germline assignment: CDR1 DFQATT and CDR2 SNEGSKA (reference sequence). V dropped 6 bases and J dropped 3 bases, with 6 bases sitting between them. The CDR3 coding sequence is TGCAGTGCCGACCGCTACGAGCAGTACGTC. Its translation: CSADRYEQYV.

There are many counts of this clonotype. The J gene is TRBJ2-6, the V gene TRBV12-3 or TRBV12-4; D call uncertain. The ends were cut back, 1 base at V and 4 bases at J, with 17 bases in the middle. This CDR3 is built from 18 residues. The CDR3 is CASSLGVRRKGGANVLTF. The CDR3 DNA sequence: TGTGCCAGCAGTTTAGGAGTCCGAAGAAAGGGAGGGGCCAACGTCCTGACTTTC.

There are a few counts of this clonotype. The V call is TRBV7-9, the J call TRBJ2-7; no clear D. Germline values: CDR1 SEHNR, CDR2 FQNEAQ (reference sequence). Trimming stripped 6 bases from V and 6 bases from J, with 21 bases between. This CDR3 has 15 amino acids. The CDR3 coding sequence is TGTGCCAGCAGTCCGCTCGGATCAACCCCTTCCGAGCAGTACTTC. Its translation: CASSPLGSTPSEQYF.

This clonotype appeared many times. This chain connects TRBV15 to TRBJ2-7; D call uncertain. The CDR3 has 13 amino acids. CDR1 and CDR2 (germline): LNHNV, YYDKDF (reference sequence). V lost 3 bases to trimming and J lost 3 bases, with 9 bases between them. The CDR3 spells CATSREGGYEQYF. CDR3 DNA sequence: TGTGCCACCAGCAGGGAAGGCGGCTACGAGCAGTACTTC.

The V gene is TRBV6-1, the J gene TRBJ1-1; a weak D match, TRBD1 (5 bases). CDR1 and CDR2 from the germline V gene are MNHNS and SASEGT. The CDR3 spans 14 residues. V lost 8 bases and J 0 bases, leaving 13 bases between the germline ends. The CDR3 nucleotides read TGTGCCAGCCGCCTCGGGGGGATGAACACTGAAGCTTTCTTT. It is translated as CASRLGGMNTEAFF.

This clonotype has ten or more counts. The genes are TRBV15 and TRBJ2-5; D may be TRBD1 (5 bases). V gave up 0 bases and J gave up 1 base, with 6 bases separating them. There are 14 residues in the CDR3. In germline, CDR1 is LNHNV, CDR2 YYDKDF (reference sequence). CDR3 region: CATSRDQGQETQYF. The CDR3 DNA sequence: TGTGCCACCAGCAGAGATCAGGGCCAAGAGACCCAGTACTTC.

This clonotype was observed at least ten times. For the CDR3, the DNA is TGTGCCAGCAGCCACGCAGGACTCACAGATACGCAGTATTTT. It encodes CASSHAGLTDTQYF. The chain combines TRBV3-1 with TRBJ2-3; a weak D match, TRBD2 (5 bases). Germline CDR1 reads LGHDT; CDR2 reads YNNKEL (reference sequence). The length of the CDR3 is 14 residues. Trimming removed 3 bases from V and 2 bases from J, with 9 bases in between.

This clonotype showed up many times. V and J are TRBV29-1 and TRBJ1-2; D unresolved. The CDR3 contains 12 residues. The germline gives CDR1 SQVTM, CDR2 ANQGSEA. The germline V and J ends were trimmed by 6 bases and 1 base, with 9 bases remaining between them. The CDR3 region is CSVETVNYGYTF. CDR3 nucleotide sequence: TGCAGCGTCGAGACGGTTAACTATGGCTACACCTTC.

This clonotype has at least ten counts. The V gene is TRBV15, the J gene TRBJ1-3; 7 nucleotides line up with TRBD1. J was trimmed by 2 bases and V by 4 bases; bases with no gene match: 5. Germline V gene lookup returns CDR1 LNHNV and CDR2 YYDKDF (reference sequence). This CDR3 region has 15 residues. The CDR3 is CATSKGTAAGNTIYF. The CDR3 nucleotides read TGTGCCACCAGCAAGGGGACAGCCGCTGGAAACACCATATATTTT. Complete variable domain (other parts from reference TRBV15 and TRBJ1-3): DAMVIQNPRYQVTQFGKPVTLSCSQTLNHNVMYWYQQKSSQAPKLLFHYYDKDFNNEADTPDNFQSRRPNTSFCFLDIRSPGLGDTAMYLCATSKGTAAGNTIYFGEGSWLTVV.

In its sample, this clonotype was seen a few times. A much more abundant neighbour one base away suggests this may be a read error. The chain combines TRBV2 with TRBJ1-4; TRBD1 might be the D (6 bases). The CDR3 has 17 residues. The germline V and J ends were trimmed by 5 bases and 2 bases, with 18 bases remaining between them. Per the germline V gene, CDR1 is SNHLY and CDR2 is FYNNEI. CDR3: CASSLSRGVVTNEKLFF. The DNA for the CDR3 is TGTGCCAGCAGTTTGTCCAGGGGAGTGGTTACTAATGAAAAACTGTTTTTT.

This clonotype was seen at least ten times. This sequence joins TRBV30 and TRBJ1-3; D is perhaps TRBD1 (5 bases). V lost 5 bases to trimming and J lost 8 bases, with 19 bases between them. The CDR3 contains 14 residues. Germline V gene data show CDR1 as GTSNPN and CDR2 as SVGIG (reference sequence). The CDR3 is CAWGLGTARDTIYF. The CDR3, as DNA: TGTGCCTGGGGACTGGGGACGGCGCGAGACACCATATATTTT.

The chain links TRBV10-3 to TRBJ1-1; 8 nucleotides line up with TRBD1. The CDR3 sequence is 13 residues long. V shed 5 bases, J shed 3 bases, and the junction held 2 bases outside the gene matches. The germline CDR1 and CDR2 sequences are ENHRY and SYGVKD. The CDR3 sequence: CAISLQGDTEAFF. The CDR3 coding sequence is TGTGCCATCAGTCTACAGGGGGACACTGAAGCTTTCTTT.

The sample holds many counts of this clonotype. The genes are TRBV7-9 and TRBJ2-3, with D uncertain. Looked up from germline, CDR1 is SEHNR and CDR2 is FQNEAQ (reference sequence). This CDR3 spans 12 amino acids. Trimming took off 1 base at V and 5 bases at J, with 4 bases between the two ends. The CDR3 nucleotides read TGTGCCAGCAGCTTAGAGGTAGATACGCAGTATTTT. Its protein is CASSLEVDTQYF.

The chain uses TRBV14 and TRBJ2-1, with D uncertain. Germline CDR1 reads SGHDN; CDR2 reads FVKESK. The CDR3 is 14 amino acids. Trimming stripped 0 bases from V and 4 bases from J, with 7 bases between. The CDR3 loop is CASSQDSAYNEQFF. CDR3 coding DNA: TGTGCCAGCAGCCAAGATTCCGCTTACAATGAGCAGTTCTTC.

With regard to this clonotype: The DNA is left out, because the CDR3 cannot be placed on it with certainty; the CDR3 is given as TCRdb lists it. J is TRBJ1-6 and V is TRBV15; the table's D call TRBD1 went unverified against the DNA. In germline, CDR1 is LNHNV, CDR2 YYDKDF (reference sequence). Termini included, the CDR3 measures 18 amino acids. The CDR3 here is CATSSGGTGGRGIHPSTF.

This clonotype was observed many times. The V call is TRBV2, the J call TRBJ2-5, with 9 bases that match TRBD2. After removal of 1 base from V and 6 bases from J, the junction contained 9 bases not matched to a gene. The germline V gene encodes CDR1 SNHLY and CDR2 FYNNEI. CDR3 length: 16 amino acids. CDR3 sequence reads: CASSEGFSGRVKTQYF. The DNA for the CDR3 is TGTGCCAGCAGTGAAGGATTTAGCGGGAGAGTGAAGACCCAGTACTTC.

This clonotype was counted at least ten times. V is TRBV2 and J is TRBJ2-5; no definite D call. The CDR3 contains 13 residues. V lost 6 bases, J lost 2 bases, and 10 bases lay in between. CDR1 is SNHLY, CDR2 FYNNEI, per germline. The CDR3 region is CASRPRAQETQYF. For the CDR3, the DNA is TGTGCCAGCAGGCCCCGGGCTCAAGAGACCCAGTACTTC.

This clonotype was detected many times. This chain connects TRBV20-1 to TRBJ2-3, with a possible D match to TRBD2 (6 bases). The CDR3 has 17 amino acids. V was cut by 1 base and J by 1 base, with 18 bases left in between. The germline gives CDR1 DFQATT, CDR2 SNEGSKA (reference sequence). The CDR3 loop reads CSARGYGGLSGTDTQYF. As DNA, the CDR3 is TGCAGTGCTAGAGGGTACGGAGGGCTCTCCGGCACAGATACGCAGTATTTT.

This clonotype appeared many times. V gene TRBV28 combines with J gene TRBJ1-6; D not resolved. The CDR3 consists of 15 residues. Germline CDR1 and CDR2: MDHEN and SYDVKM. Trimming shortened V by 3 bases and J by 0 bases, and 6 bases separated the two germline ends. The chain's CDR3 is CASSLGSSYNSPLHF. CDR3 coding DNA: TGTGCCAGCAGTTTGGGAAGCTCCTATAATTCACCCCTCCACTTT.

This clonotype was detected a few times. The chain uses TRBV15 and TRBJ2-2; D not resolved. This CDR3 has 13 amino acids. Trimming shortened V by 0 bases and J by 7 bases, and 6 bases separated the two germline ends. In germline, CDR1 is LNHNV, CDR2 YYDKDF (reference sequence). The DNA of the CDR3 is TGTGCCACCAGCAGAGATCAGGACGGGGAGCTGTTTTTT. As protein: CATSRDQDGELFF.

Note on this clonotype: Possible read error: a much larger clone is one base away. V usage is TRBV4-1 and J usage is TRBJ2-7, with 10 bases aligning to TRBD2. Germline values: CDR1 MGHRA, CDR2 YSYEKL. The CDR3 length is 17 residues. V dropped 4 bases and J dropped 6; count of bases not matched to a gene: 15. CDR3 residues: CASSPGVAGGRRREQYF. CDR3 nucleotide sequence: TGCGCCAGCAGCCCGGGGGTAGCGGGAGGCCGTCGTCGCGAGCAGTACTTC.

This clonotype was observed many times. CDR3 amino acids: CASSRGNSYEQYF. The CDR3 DNA follows: TGTGCCAGCAGCCGGGGGAACTCCTACGAGCAGTACTTC. The V call is TRBV28, the J call TRBJ2-7; TRBD2 is a possible D gene (6 bases). Per the germline V gene, CDR1 is MDHEN and CDR2 is SYDVKM. This CDR3 has 13 residues. Trimming pared 6 bases from V and 0 bases from J, leaving 9 bases between.

This clonotype has ten or more counts. The chain links TRBV20-1 to TRBJ2-5; 7 bases align to TRBD2. Germline CDR1 DFQATT, CDR2 SNEGSKA (reference sequence). The CDR3 contains 14 residues. The junction had 6 bases not matched to a gene; V was cut back by 0 bases and J by 5 bases. The CDR3: CSARDRAGAETQYF. CDR3 nucleotides: TGCAGTGCTAGAGATAGGGCGGGAGCTGAGACCCAGTACTTC.

This clonotype was detected ten times or more. Written as DNA, the CDR3 is TGTGCCAGCAGCTTGGGCGGGACACTTCTATACGAGCAGTACTTC. Amino acids: CASSLGGTLLYEQYF. The rearrangement joins TRBV7-9 to TRBJ2-7; D assignment may be TRBD1 or TRBD2 (6 bases each). The CDR3 extends over 15 amino acids. V lost 3 bases and J lost 4, with 16 bases in between. Germline V gives CDR1 SEHNR, CDR2 FQNEAQ (reference sequence).

This clonotype occurred many times. J is TRBJ2-1 and V is TRBV3-1; D gene ambiguous. Germline V gives CDR1 LGHDT, CDR2 YNNKEL (reference sequence). The ends were cut back, 1 base at V and 2 bases at J, with 15 bases in the middle. The CDR3 has 17 amino acids. This chain's CDR3 is CASSQGSGSQTYNEQFF. The CDR3 nucleotides are TGTGCCAGCAGCCAAGGCTCCGGGTCTCAAACCTACAATGAGCAGTTCTTC.

This rearrangement joins TRBV19 to TRBJ1-2; 9 bases align to TRBD1. The CDR3 runs 12 residues. CDR1 and CDR2 (germline): LNHDA, SQIVND (reference sequence). After removal of 9 bases from V and 8 bases from J, the junction contained 7 bases not matched to a gene. The CDR3 loop reads CASTTGGQGYTF. The CDR3 nucleotides read TGTGCCAGCACCACAGGGGGCCAGGGCTACACCTTC.

This clonotype appeared many times. The chain is built from TRBV28 and TRBJ2-7; TRBD2 aligns across 14 bases. V shed 4 bases, J shed 3 bases, and the junction held 11 bases outside the gene matches. The V gene's germline CDR1 is MDHEN and CDR2 SYDVKM. The CDR3 has 18 amino acids. CDR3: CASSSGTSGSGLYYEQYF. DNA of the CDR3: TGTGCCAGCAGTTCTGGGACTAGCGGGAGTGGTCTCTACTACGAGCAGTACTTC.

This clonotype was recorded at least ten times. V usage is TRBV6-1 and J usage is TRBJ2-1, with TRBD2 as a possible D gene (5 bases). V dropped 1 base and J dropped 0 bases, with 7 bases sitting between them. The germline V gene encodes CDR1 MNHNS and CDR2 SASEGT. The length of the CDR3 is 15 residues. The CDR3 loop reads CASSEVGSSYNEQFF. The CDR3 nucleotides read TGTGCCAGCAGTGAAGTAGGGAGCTCCTACAATGAGCAGTTCTTC.

This clonotype was counted only a few times. This chain's CDR3 is CASTTDRASGNTIYF. CDR3 nucleotide sequence: TGTGCCAGCACTACCGACAGGGCTTCTGGAAACACCATATATTTT. The V call is TRBV6-1, the J call TRBJ1-3; TRBD1 matches at 7 bases. The junction had 7 bases not matched to a gene; V was cut back by 7 bases and J by 1 base. The CDR3 is made up of 15 amino acids. Per germline, CDR1 MNHNS and CDR2 SASEGT.